The clone carrying this T cell receptor (beta chain) appeared a few times. Germline loops: CDR1 MNHNS, CDR2 SASEGT. This CDR3 contains 12 residues. V dropped 5 bases and J dropped 7; count of bases not matched to a gene: 4. This specimen comes from a study of T-cell memory formation after mild COVID-19. TCRdb called the 5' RACE reads again in MiXCR, with one record for every CDR3 protein. Altogether more than 85,000 distinct CDR3 sequences are present, roughly 11% being singletons, with the ten largest covering 40%. The chain couples TRBV6-1 to TRBJ1-1, with TRBD1 matching over 7 bases. This TCR came from a man between 18 and 35 years old who had mild COVID-19 (a few samples of this study predate the infection). Cell type and time point are not known. Sequenced input: PBMCs or a T cell subset sorted from them (not recorded which). The CDR3 is CASSHRGGEAFF. In DNA form, the CDR3 reads TGTGCCAGCAGTCACAGGGGCGGTGAAGCTTTCTTT.